The entry below describes one T cell receptor beta chain. Its antigen is undetermined. The time point denotes: week 23, last vaccination. Doses comprised 300 ug of mutant IDH1 20-mer peptide each, plus topical imiquimod. The data are from a study of a mutant IDH1 vaccine in newly diagnosed glioma. Overall study: Vaccine dosing followed radiotherapy by 4-6 weeks, or accompanied temozolomide cycles. Patients previously underwent radiotherapy, temozolomide, or both, and most underwent both. Study outcomes and limitations: Pseudoprogression seemed unlinked to shifts in top peripheral T cell clonotypes. Across multiple MHC alleles, 80% to 95% of patients had vaccine-induced responses.

CDR1 is SGHRS, CDR2 YFSETQ, per germline. This CDR3 region has 14 residues. V lost 1 base, J lost 11 bases, and 6 bases stayed unmatched. Here immunoSEQ multiplex PCR was the method, and the copy in TCRdb shows in-frame clones only, minus some. The table lists just over 65,000 clones, approximately 80% of them singletons. This clonotype originated in a man between 18 and 35 years old with glioma. Sequencing used PBMCs, obtained from a glioma patient whose treatment included an IDH1 peptide vaccine. The chain couples TRBV5-1 to TRBJ2-3, with TRBD2 identical over 11 bases. The CDR3 loop reads CASSLLSSGGRQYF. The DNA for the CDR3 is TGCGCCAGCAGCTTGTTGTCTAGCGGGGGGAGGCAGTATTTT.